This T cell receptor (beta chain) was identified in a study of Ad26.COV2.S vaccination and SARS-CoV-2 variants. As for treatment: some 19 received Ad26.COV2.S at low or high dose, single or two shots; several received placebo; per-sample allocation not given. Collection of the samples took place on day 63 after the first injection of vaccine or placebo. Remarks on this clone: Distinct nucleotide sequences in the sample also encode this CDR3.

Assay: immunoSEQ multiplex PCR; the TCRdb copy retains only in-frame clones and omits some. The sample shows roughly 300,000 clones, approximately 90% of them seen only once. The TCR comes from a person aged 18-65 years who received the Ad26.COV2.S COVID-19 vaccine or a placebo. Sequenced here: peripheral blood, sampled in a trial of Ad26.COV2.S vaccine versus placebo.

CDR3 DNA: TGTGCCAGCAGCTCTAGCGGGGGGCTTTACAATGAGCAGTTCTTC. Amino acid sequence: CASSSSGGLYNEQFF. The chain has TRBV5-4 and TRBJ2-1; 11 bases align to TRBD2. CDR3 length: 15 amino acids. CDR1 SGHNT and CDR2 YYREEE come from the germline V gene (reference sequence). The V segment lost 3 bases and the J segment 4 bases; nucleotides outside the gene matches: 3.